The entry below describes one TCR beta chain. Its antigen is currently unknown. Trimming took off 0 bases at V and 6 bases at J, with 9 bases between the two ends. Germline CDR1 reads GTSNPN; CDR2 reads SVGIG (reference sequence). The CDR3 spans 13 residues. Treatment here: approximately 11-day PBMC culture with coronavirus spike peptide pools or control peptides (ViraFEST assay). These data originate in a study of vaccination and CD4 T cells after COVID-19. Sequencing of the DNA from cultured CD4+ T cells was carried out with the Oncomine TCR Beta short-read assay. TCRdb analysed the PCR reads with MiXCR anew, one entry per CDR3 protein. The sample consists of 13,000 or so distinct CDR3 sequences, roughly 26% of them appearing once.

Sequencing was performed on CD4+ T cells from blood, cultured in vitro, taken before SARS-CoV-2 vaccination. This receptor was identified in a human donor who received a COVID-19 vaccine. The chain employs TRBV30 and TRBJ1-5; D is possibly TRBD1 (5 bases). The CDR3 nucleotides are TGTGCCTGGAGTGTACATGACAGTCAGCCCCAGCATTTT. It translates to CAWSVHDSQPQHF. Based on the CDR3 plus reference TRBV30 and TRBJ1-5, the full variable domain is SQTIHQWPATLVQPVGSPLSLECTVEGTSNPNLYWYRQAAGRGLQLLFYSVGIGQISSEVPQNLSASRPQDRQFILSSKKLLLSDSGFYLCAWSVHDSQPQHFGDGTRLSIL.